The 7 T cell receptor beta chains listed next were all sequenced from one sample in a study of cytotoxic CD8 clonotypes in ibrutinib-treated CLL. Sequencing used immunoSEQ multiplex PCR; TCRdb keeps in-frame clones, though not all of them. Among some 160,000 clones listed, 81% were seen once. This specimen was PBMCs, taken after 12 months of ibrutinib treatment. Receptors were obtained from a human donor with chronic lymphocytic leukemia.

This chain connects TRBV28 to TRBJ1-2; 8 bases align to TRBD1. Trimming at V came to 9 bases and at J to 6 bases, leaving 9 bases not matched to a gene. The CDR3 contains 13 residues. The germline V gene encodes CDR1 MDHEN and CDR2 SYDVKM. The CDR3 loop is CARSRSGGNGYTF. CDR3 sequence (DNA): TGTGCCAGGAGTAGGTCAGGGGGCAATGGCTACACCTTC.

V and J are TRBV19 and TRBJ1-2; 8 bases fit TRBD1. Per germline, CDR1 LNHDA and CDR2 SQIVND (reference sequence). The trim removed 5 bases at V and 7 bases at J, leaving 15 bases unmatched. This CDR3 spans 16 amino acids. Here the CDR3 reads CASSPHSGQGRRGYTF. DNA for the CDR3: TGTGCCAGTAGTCCACATTCTGGACAGGGAAGGCGTGGCTACACCTTC.

This clone appeared once. CDR3 in amino acids: CASKPRGANVLTF. DNA for the CDR3: TGTGCCAGCAAACCACGGGGGGCCAACGTCCTGACTTTC. The chain joins TRBV27 to TRBJ2-6; D remains ambiguous. V was clipped by 7 bases and J by 4 bases, with 8 bases between them. The CDR3 has 13 residues. Germline assignment: CDR1 MNHEY and CDR2 SMNVEV (reference sequence).

This chain connects TRBV27 to TRBJ1-1; the match to TRBD1 covers 7 bases. CDR1 is MNHEY and CDR2 is SMNVEV in the germline V gene (reference sequence). After removal of 8 bases from V and 6 bases from J, the junction contained 15 bases not matched to a gene. The CDR3 consists of 15 residues. The CDR3 sequence: CASSAGQGGGAEAFF. The DNA for the CDR3 is TGTGCCAGCTCTGCCGGGCAGGGGGGAGGAGCTGAAGCTTTCTTT.

V is TRBV5-1 and J is TRBJ2-7; D gene uncertain. CDR1 and CDR2 (germline): SGHRS, YFSETQ. Trimming took off 0 bases at V and 5 bases at J, with 15 bases between the two ends. The CDR3 covers 15 residues. CDR3 sequence: CASSLADDGKNEQYF. The CDR3 nucleotides are TGCGCCAGCAGCTTGGCTGACGATGGGAAAAACGAGCAGTACTTC.

This chain connects TRBV29-1 to TRBJ1-2, with D maybe TRBD1 (6 bases). The CDR3 has 13 residues. Germline V gene lookup returns CDR1 SQVTM and CDR2 ANQGSEA. With 7 bases removed from V and 1 base from J, the gap between germline ends came to 13 bases. Here the CDR3 reads CSARTANNYGYTF. The DNA for the CDR3 is TGCAGCGCCCGGACAGCGAATAACTATGGCTACACCTTC.

The chain links TRBV6-5 to TRBJ2-3; TRBD1 or TRBD2 may be the D gene (6 bases each). V shed 6 bases and J shed 8 bases, with 18 bases lying between them. The CDR3 is 14 residues long. CDR1 is MNHEY and CDR2 is SVGAGI in the germline V gene. The CDR3 here is CASSRDLLRGTQYF. The CDR3 nucleotides are TGTGCCAGCAGCCGGGACTTACTCAGGGGTACGCAGTATTTT.